The clone carrying this TCR beta chain was observed at least ten times. The sample comes from a study of blood T cells in healthy people across ages. Primers used in a second PCR of roughly 7 to 11 cycles were a sample-barcoded 5' primer and a J-beta primer mix. TCRdb re-called the 5' RACE reads with MiXCR, one entry per CDR3 protein. The sample carries some 1.7 million distinct CDR3 sequences, 28% recorded once. They isolated at least 6 million PBMCs from each sample. V lost 2 bases, J lost 2 bases, and 9 bases lay in between. CDR1 is SQVTM, CDR2 ANQGSEA, per germline. This CDR3 is built from 13 residues.

This clonotype originated in a woman aged 25 to 39 in good health. The sample consisted of blood. The chain links TRBV29-1 to TRBJ2-5; D is undetermined. The CDR3 DNA sequence: TGCAGCGTTGAATACACACTACAAGAGACCCAGTACTTC. Protein product: CSVEYTLQETQYF.